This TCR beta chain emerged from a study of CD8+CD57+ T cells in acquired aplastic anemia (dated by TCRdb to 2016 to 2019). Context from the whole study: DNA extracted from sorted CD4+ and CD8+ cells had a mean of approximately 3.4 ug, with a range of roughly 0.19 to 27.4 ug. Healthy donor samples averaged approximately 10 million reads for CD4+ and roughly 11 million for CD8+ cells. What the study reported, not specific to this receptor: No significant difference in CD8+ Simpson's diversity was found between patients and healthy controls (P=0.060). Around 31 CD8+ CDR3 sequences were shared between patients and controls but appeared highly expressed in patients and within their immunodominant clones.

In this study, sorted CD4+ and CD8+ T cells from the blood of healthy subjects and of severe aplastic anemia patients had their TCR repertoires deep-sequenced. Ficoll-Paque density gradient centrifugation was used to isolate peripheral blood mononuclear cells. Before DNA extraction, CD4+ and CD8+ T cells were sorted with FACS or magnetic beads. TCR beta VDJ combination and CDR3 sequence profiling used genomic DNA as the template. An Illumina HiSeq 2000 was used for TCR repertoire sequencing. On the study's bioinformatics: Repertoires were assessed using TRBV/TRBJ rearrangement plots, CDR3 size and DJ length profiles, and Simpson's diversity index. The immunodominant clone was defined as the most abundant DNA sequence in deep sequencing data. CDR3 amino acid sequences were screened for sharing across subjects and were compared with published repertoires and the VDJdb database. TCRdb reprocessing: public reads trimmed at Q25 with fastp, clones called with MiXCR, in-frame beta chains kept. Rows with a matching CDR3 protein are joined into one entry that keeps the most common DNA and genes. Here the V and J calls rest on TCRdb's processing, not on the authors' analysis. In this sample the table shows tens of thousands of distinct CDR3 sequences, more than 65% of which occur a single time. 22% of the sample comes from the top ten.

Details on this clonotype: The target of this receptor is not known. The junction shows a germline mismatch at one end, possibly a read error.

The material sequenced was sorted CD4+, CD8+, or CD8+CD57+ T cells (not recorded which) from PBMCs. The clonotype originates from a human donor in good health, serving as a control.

Here the CDR3 is given as CAPRCSLHF. In nucleotides, the sequence is TGTGCCCCTAGGTGCAGCTTACACTTC. Recombination connected TRBV24-1 to TRBJ2-7, with the identity of the D gene unclear. The CDR3 numbers 9 residues from cysteine through phenylalanine. Here the CDR3 DNA is all that survives: 27 bases in frame from base 1. The germline V gene specifies KGHDR as CDR1 and SFDVKD as CDR2.